The 22 T cell receptor beta chains reported below all come from one sample, sequenced in a study of shared clonotypes between healthy human individuals. Data came from immunoSEQ multiplex PCR; TCRdb stores just in-frame clones and leaves some out. The profile shows 2 million to 2.5 million clones, 92% of them singletons. Sequencing input: naive CD4+ T cells from PBMCs. Subset described: CD45RA+ positively selected. These receptors were taken from a man younger than 35 in good health. Some clones in this sample may be carry-over from other donors' samples.

CDR3 DNA sequence: TGTGCCAGCAGCTCCCGAGGTATCGGTGAGCAGTTCTTC. The encoded protein is CASSSRGIGEQFF. The chain couples TRBV7-3 to TRBJ2-1, with D uncertain. Trimming cost V 4 bases and J 9 bases, with 13 bases left between them. The CDR3 is made up of 13 amino acids. Germline assignment: CDR1 SGHTA and CDR2 FQGTGA. The full variable domain, rest sourced from reference TRBV7-3 and TRBJ2-1, is GAGVSQTPSNKVTEKGKYVELRCDPISGHTALYWYRQSLGQGPEFLIYFQGTGAADDSGLPNDRFFAVRPEGSVSTLKIQRTERGDSAVYLCASSSRGIGEQFFGPGTRLTVL.

The CDR3 spells CSASRMETQYF. CDR3 coding DNA: TGCAGTGCTAGCAGAATGGAGACCCAGTACTTC. The chain uses TRBV20-1 and TRBJ2-5; unclear D gene. The V and J ends lost 3 bases and 5 bases respectively, with 7 bases between them. The V gene's germline CDR1 is DFQATT and CDR2 SNEGSKA (reference sequence). The CDR3 loop spans 11 amino acids.

Comment on this clone: Other DNA sequences within the sample encode an identical CDR3. This rearrangement joins TRBV6-5 to TRBJ1-2, with D hard to call. This CDR3 has 13 amino acids. Trimming left V 0 bases short and J 4 bases short, with 6 bases between. Looked up from germline, CDR1 is MNHEY and CDR2 is SVGAGI. The CDR3: CASSYSSIYGYTF. CDR3 sequence (DNA): TGTGCCAGCAGTTACTCGAGCATCTATGGCTACACCTTC.

V and J are TRBV5-5 and TRBJ2-7, with D possibly TRBD2 on 6 matching bases. V dropped 5 bases and J dropped 3 bases, with 12 bases sitting between them. This CDR3 comprises 13 residues. Germline CDR1 SGHKS, CDR2 YYEKEE (reference sequence). The DNA of the CDR3 is TGTGCCAGCAGATTTTTCGGGGGCTACGAGCAGTACTTC. Amino acid sequence: CASRFFGGYEQYF.

The chain carries TRBV5-1 and TRBJ2-3; TRBD2 matches at 13 bases. V lost 1 base and J lost 4; bases outside the gene matches: 6. The CDR3 spans 17 residues. CDR1 SGHRS and CDR2 YFSETQ come from the germline V gene. CDR3 protein: CASSLSGTSGISDTQYF. Here the CDR3 DNA reads TGCGCCAGCAGCTTGTCCGGGACTAGCGGGATCTCAGATACGCAGTATTTT.

This clone was observed once. The chain uses TRBV11-1 and TRBJ2-7; tentative D call: TRBD1 (7 bases). CDR3 length: 16 residues. Trimming took off 6 bases at V and 5 bases at J, with 23 bases between the two ends. The germline gives CDR1 SGHAT, CDR2 FQDESV (reference sequence). DNA for the CDR3: TGTGCCAGCAGACGAAACCTCCAGGGGGGTCGGAACGAGCAGTACTTC. Protein sequence: CASRRNLQGGRNEQYF. Full variable domain (missing parts from reference TRBV11-1 and TRBJ2-7): EAEVAQSPRYKITEKSQAVAFWCDPISGHATLYWYRQILGQGPELLVQFQDESVVDDSQLPKDRFSAERLKGVDSTLKIQPAELGDSAMYLCASRRNLQGGRNEQYFGPGTRLTVT.

With regard to this clone: The sample holds other DNA sequences that translate to the same CDR3. V is TRBV7-2 and J is TRBJ2-3, with 9 bases fitting TRBD2. This CDR3 region has 16 residues. CDR1 SGHTA and CDR2 FQGNSA come from the germline V gene. V dropped 0 bases and J dropped 1; count of bases not matched to a gene: 2. CDR3 coding DNA: TGTGCCAGCAGCTTAGCGATAGCGGGAGGCACAGATACGCAGTATTTT. As protein: CASSLAIAGGTDTQYF.

The chain has TRBV7-9 and TRBJ1-2, with a weak D call TRBD1 (6 bases). The CDR3 consists of 13 residues. Trimming cost V 7 bases and J 6 bases, with 15 bases left between them. Germline values: CDR1 SEHNR, CDR2 FQNEAQ (reference sequence). The CDR3: CASTSDRNDGYTF. The DNA of the CDR3 is TGTGCCAGCACAAGCGACAGGAACGATGGCTACACCTTC.

The chain has TRBV6-5 and TRBJ2-5; TRBD2 agrees at 10 bases. V lost 11 bases, J lost 5 bases, and 11 bases stayed unmatched. The CDR3 runs to 14 residues. Germline V gene data show CDR1 as MNHEY and CDR2 as SVGAGI. For the CDR3, the DNA is TGTGCCGCATCTACACAGCGGGAGGGGGAGACCCAGTACTTC. This encodes CAASTQREGETQYF.

V usage is TRBV28 and J usage is TRBJ1-2; 8 positions match TRBD1. Trimming cost V 3 bases and J 4 bases; bases outside gene matches: 7. The CDR3 consists of 15 residues. Per germline, CDR1 MDHEN and CDR2 SYDVKM. The CDR3 loop reads CASSFRTGQPYGYTF. The CDR3 nucleotides read TGTGCCAGCAGTTTCCGGACAGGGCAACCCTATGGCTACACCTTC.

The J gene is TRBJ2-7, the V gene TRBV7-8; D is perhaps TRBD1 or TRBD2 (5 bases each). Trimming took off 5 bases at V and 3 bases at J, with 14 bases between the two ends. Germline V lookup: CDR1 SGHVS, CDR2 FQNEAQ. The CDR3 contains 14 residues. CDR3 in DNA: TGTGCCAGCAGCCTGGGGGTGCGGATCTACGAGCAGTACTTC. Residues: CASSLGVRIYEQYF.

The rearrangement links TRBV5-1 to TRBJ2-5; D remains ambiguous. Per germline, CDR1 SGHRS and CDR2 YFSETQ. Trimming cost V 5 bases and J 2 bases, with 4 bases left between them. The CDR3 contains 11 residues. The CDR3 protein is CASRRQETQYF. The CDR3, as DNA: TGCGCCAGCAGACGGCAAGAGACCCAGTACTTC.

The rearrangement joins TRBV9 to TRBJ2-1, with D tentatively TRBD2 (6 bases). The V end was cut by 0 bases, the J end by 0 bases, with 10 bases between. Germline-derived CDR1 and CDR2 are SGDLS and YYNGEE. The CDR3 contains 16 residues. The CDR3 loop reads CASSVGVAVSYNEQFF. The DNA for the CDR3 is TGTGCCAGCAGCGTAGGGGTAGCGGTCTCCTACAATGAGCAGTTCTTC. Filled out from reference TRBV9 and TRBJ2-1, the complete variable domain reads DSGVTQTPKHLITATGQRVTLRCSPRSGDLSVYWYQQSLDQGLQFLIQYYNGEERAKGNILERFSAQQFPDLHSELNLSSLELGDSALYFCASSVGVAVSYNEQFFGPGTRLTVL.

This clone came up once. CDR3 sequence: CASSFMDGRAEAFF. The CDR3 nucleotides are TGCGCCAGCAGCTTTATGGACGGTAGGGCTGAAGCTTTCTTT. V usage is TRBV5-1 and J usage is TRBJ1-1, with D unresolved. Germline assignment: CDR1 SGHRS and CDR2 YFSETQ. V lost 2 bases and J lost 6, with 14 bases in between. This CDR3 region has 14 residues.

This chain joins TRBV6-1 and TRBJ2-1; 13 bases are shared with TRBD2. Germline lookup yields CDR1 MNHNS and CDR2 SASEGT. J lost 9 bases, V lost 5 bases, and 10 bases had no gene match. The CDR3 loop spans 16 amino acids. The CDR3 DNA sequence: TGTGCCAGCAGTCAAGGGACTAGCGGGACGGGGGGTGAGCAGTTCTTC. It specifies CASSQGTSGTGGEQFF.

This rearrangement joins TRBV7-9 to TRBJ2-7; D remains unclear. From germline, CDR1 is SEHNR and CDR2 FQNEAQ (reference sequence). Trimming pared 2 bases from V and 1 base from J, leaving 9 bases between. The CDR3 is 14 amino acids. The CDR3 DNA reads TGTGCCAGCAGCTTACAAGCAGGTTCCTACGAGCAGTACTTC. It specifies CASSLQAGSYEQYF.

A single count supports this clone. The genes are TRBV29-1 and TRBJ2-7; no reliable D call. Germline CDR1 reads SQVTM; CDR2 reads ANQGSEA. Trimming pared 0 bases from V and 5 bases from J, leaving 8 bases between. The CDR3 is 12 residues long. Here the CDR3 DNA reads TGCAGCGTTGAAGATCGTCGGGACGAGCAGTACTTC. Translating it yields CSVEDRRDEQYF.

The chain employs TRBV6-5 and TRBJ1-3; D not certain. This CDR3 is 14 amino acids long. V was pared by 5 bases and J by 0 bases, with 8 bases between. Germline V CDR1 and CDR2: MNHEY, SVGAGI. CDR3 residues: CASSTRSSGNTIYF. The CDR3, as DNA: TGTGCCAGCAGTACTAGGAGCTCTGGAAACACCATATATTTT.

The chain has TRBV7-3 and TRBJ2-7, with 9 nucleotides matching TRBD1. Germline values: CDR1 SGHTA, CDR2 FQGTGA. The CDR3 has 15 residues. V lost 5 bases to trimming and J lost 3 bases; unmatched junction nucleotides: 8. CDR3 sequence reads: CASSVKGQGGYEQYF. The CDR3 DNA reads TGTGCCAGCAGCGTTAAGGGACAGGGTGGCTACGAGCAGTACTTC.

The chain uses TRBV5-1 and TRBJ1-2; 9 bases are shared with TRBD1. CDR3 length equals 16 residues. Germline CDR1 SGHRS, CDR2 YFSETQ. V was pared by 4 bases and J by 5 bases, with 12 bases of the junction left unmatched. CDR3 sequence: CASSHTTGGGLYGYTF. DNA for the CDR3: TGCGCCAGCAGCCACACTACAGGGGGCGGATTGTATGGCTACACCTTC.

Note on this clone: Different DNA sequences within this sample yield the same CDR3. The rearrangement uses TRBV7-3 and TRBJ2-1; 8 nucleotides line up with TRBD2. J lost 7 bases, V lost 2 bases, and 7 bases had no gene match. Germline loops: CDR1 SGHTA, CDR2 FQGTGA. The length of the CDR3 is 15 residues. The CDR3 DNA sequence: TGTGCCAGCAGCTTATCTAGCGGGCGGTATAATGAGCAGTTCTTC. This sequence encodes CASSLSSGRYNEQFF.

CDR3 loop: CASSLVGTSPPGEQYF. The CDR3 bases are TGTGCCAGCAGCTTGGTCGGGACTAGCCCACCTGGGGAGCAGTATTTT. J is TRBJ2-3 and V is TRBV5-6; 9 nucleotides align to TRBD2. Germline lookup yields CDR1 SGHDT and CDR2 YYEEEE. V lost 0 bases, J lost 11 bases, and 13 bases stayed unmatched. The CDR3 is made up of 16 amino acids.